One and the same sample provided the 24 T cell receptor beta chains below, sequenced in a study of cytomegalovirus exposure and HLA in healthy donors. Primers for the PCR totalled 60 Vbeta and 13 Jbeta. Only in-frame clones appear in the TCRdb table, and some are missing; sequencing was by immunoSEQ multiplex PCR. The sample holds tens of thousands of clones, 60% to 80% seen once. The source material was PBMCs. These receptors all stem from a woman aged 40 to 49 in good health and CMV-seronegative.

This clone has just a few counts. The V gene is TRBV6-6, the J gene TRBJ2-7; D not certain. This CDR3 region has 11 residues. V lost 6 bases and J lost 3, with 6 bases in between. Germline V gene sequence: CDR1 MNHNY, CDR2 SVGAGI (reference sequence). CDR3: CASRNYYEQYF. The CDR3 DNA is TGTGCCAGCAGAAACTACTACGAGCAGTACTTC.

The rearrangement links TRBV7-3 to TRBJ2-1; 11 positions match TRBD2. The trim removed 5 bases at V and 4 bases at J, leaving 4 bases unmatched. The CDR3 has 15 residues. In germline, CDR1 is SGHTA, CDR2 FQGTGA. This CDR3 reads CASSLGLAAYNEQFF. In DNA form, the CDR3 reads TGTGCCAGCAGCCTGGGACTAGCGGCATACAATGAGCAGTTCTTC.

The V and J genes are TRBV11-2 and TRBJ2-1; no clear D gene. V was pared by 3 bases and J by 5 bases, with 14 bases between. The CDR3 spans 15 residues. Germline lookup yields CDR1 SGHAT and CDR2 FQNNGV. The CDR3 loop is CASSLFGSANNEQFF. The CDR3, as DNA: TGTGCCAGCAGCTTGTTTGGCAGCGCCAACAATGAGCAGTTCTTC.

The chain couples TRBV2 to TRBJ1-1, with D possibly matching TRBD1 (5 bases). The CDR3 contains 13 residues. Trimming cost V 6 bases and J 4 bases, with 12 bases left between them. The germline CDR1 and CDR2 sequences are SNHLY and FYNNEI. The CDR3: CASRRGRATEAFF. The CDR3 coding sequence is TGTGCCAGCAGGCGGGGCAGGGCCACTGAAGCTTTCTTT. The variable domain in full, completed from reference TRBV2 and TRBJ1-1, reads EPEVTQTPSHQVTQMGQEVILRCVPISNHLYFYWYRQILGQKVEFLVSFYNNEISEKSEIFDDQFSVERPDGSNFTLKIRSTKLEDSAMYFCASRRGRATEAFFGQGTRLTVV.

The chain joins TRBV19 to TRBJ2-1, with TRBD2 as a possible D gene (5 bases). The CDR3 spans 16 residues. The V gene lost 3 bases and the J gene lost 6 bases, with 18 bases spanning the gap. Germline CDR1 and CDR2: LNHDA and SQIVND (reference sequence). The CDR3 region is CASSIHTSVRANEQFF. DNA of the CDR3: TGTGCCAGTAGTATCCACACTTCCGTGAGGGCCAATGAGCAGTTCTTC.

The chain joins TRBV28 to TRBJ2-5; the match to TRBD2 covers 9 bases. In germline, CDR1 is MDHEN, CDR2 SYDVKM. The CDR3 sequence is 13 residues long. V shed 6 bases, J shed 3 bases, and the junction held 2 bases outside the gene matches. The CDR3 DNA reads as TGTGCCAGCAGATCTAGCGGGAAAGAGACCCAGTACTTC. Translated: CASRSSGKETQYF.

The J gene is TRBJ2-1, the V gene TRBV6-5; 8 positions agree with TRBD2. CDR1 is MNHEY, CDR2 SVGAGI, per germline. The CDR3 covers 12 residues. The V gene end was trimmed by 7 bases and the J gene end by 9 bases; junction bases not matched to a gene: 5. The CDR3 coding sequence is TGTGCCAGCACGCGAACTAGCGGTGAGCAGTTCTTC. This gives the protein CASTRTSGEQFF.

J is TRBJ1-5 and V is TRBV5-1, with 7 nucleotides matching TRBD1. Germline values: CDR1 SGHRS, CDR2 YFSETQ. CDR3 length equals 15 residues. The V and J ends lost 4 bases and 3 bases, in that order; junction bases with no gene match: 7. DNA for the CDR3: TGCGCCAGCAGCCCGGAGGGGGCCAACAATCAGCCCCAGCATTTT. This codes for CASSPEGANNQPQHF. The full variable domain, completed using reference TRBV5-1 and TRBJ1-5, is KAGVTQTPRYLIKTRGQQVTLSCSPISGHRSVSWYQQTPGQGLQFLFEYFSETQRNKGNFPGRFSGRQFSNSRSEMNVSTLELGDSALYLCASSPEGANNQPQHFGDGTRLSIL.

A single count supports this clone. The gene calls are TRBV5-1 and TRBJ1-5, with 10 bases lining up with TRBD1. The germline gives CDR1 SGHRS, CDR2 YFSETQ. The CDR3 runs 14 residues. V dropped 5 bases and J dropped 4; count of bases not matched to a gene: 3. The CDR3 sequence is CASSWTGGNQPQHF. In DNA form, the CDR3 reads TGCGCCAGCAGTTGGACAGGGGGTAATCAGCCCCAGCATTTT.

This clone was seen a single time. The rearrangement links TRBV19 to TRBJ2-3; 8 nucleotides line up with TRBD2. V was pared by 3 bases and J by 4 bases, with 6 bases of the junction left unmatched. CDR3 length equals 15 residues. CDR1 LNHDA and CDR2 SQIVND come from the germline V gene (reference sequence). CDR3 sequence reads: CASSMSGGVPDTQYF. The CDR3 DNA reads TGTGCCAGTAGTATGAGCGGGGGAGTTCCAGATACGCAGTATTTT.

The chain joins TRBV7-9 to TRBJ2-5; D is unresolved. V was shortened by 1 base and J by 4 bases, with 10 bases between the two germline ends. This CDR3 has 14 residues. Germline-derived CDR1 and CDR2 are SEHNR and FQNEAQ (reference sequence). CDR3 amino acids: CASSLVPGRETQYF. The CDR3 DNA sequence: TGTGCCAGCAGCTTAGTTCCAGGTCGAGAGACCCAGTACTTC. The full variable domain, rest sourced from reference TRBV7-9 and TRBJ2-5, is DTGVSQNPRHKITKRGQNVTFRCDPISEHNRLYWYRQTLGQGPEFLTYFQNEAQLEKSRLLSDRFSAERPKGSFSTLEIQRTEQGDSAMYLCASSLVPGRETQYFGPGTRLLVL.

V and J are TRBV6-1 and TRBJ2-3; D is perhaps TRBD1 (6 bases). CDR3 length: 12 amino acids. Trimming left V 10 bases short and J 2 bases short, with 10 bases between. Germline CDR1 MNHNS, CDR2 SASEGT. For the CDR3, the DNA is TGTGCCACCCGGACAGCCACAGATACGCAGTATTTT. It encodes CATRTATDTQYF.

V usage is TRBV5-6 and J usage is TRBJ2-1; 10 bases map to TRBD1. Germline CDR1 and CDR2: SGHDT and YYEEEE. This CDR3 spans 16 amino acids. With V trimmed by 4 bases and J by 8 bases, 12 bases remained unmatched. The CDR3 coding sequence is TGTGCCAGCAGCGATTTACCGGGACAGGGGACGCATGAGCAGTTCTTC. Translating it yields CASSDLPGQGTHEQFF.

This chain joins TRBV5-6 and TRBJ1-2; TRBD1 aligns across 8 bases. Trimming cost V 5 bases and J 3 bases; bases outside gene matches: 9. The CDR3 is 15 amino acids. From germline, CDR1 is SGHDT and CDR2 YYEEEE. This CDR3 reads CASSRTGSMYYGYTF. CDR3 nucleotide sequence: TGTGCCAGCAGTCGGACAGGGTCCATGTACTATGGCTACACCTTC.

The V call is TRBV27, the J call TRBJ1-2; no firm D call. Trimming stripped 5 bases from V and 8 bases from J, with 12 bases between. The germline CDR1 and CDR2 sequences are MNHEY and SMNVEV (reference sequence). The CDR3 has 12 residues. CDR3 loop: CASSTGPYGYTF. The CDR3, as DNA: TGTGCCAGCAGTACCGGTCCGTACGGCTACACCTTC.

This chain joins TRBV19 and TRBJ2-5, with TRBD2 matching over 11 bases. This CDR3 is 15 amino acids long. Germline V lookup: CDR1 LNHDA, CDR2 SQIVND (reference sequence). The V gene end was trimmed by 8 bases and the J gene end by 2 bases; junction bases not matched to a gene: 7. CDR3 in amino acids: CASVPGTSGQETQYF. The CDR3, as DNA: TGTGCCAGTGTACCCGGGACTAGCGGACAAGAGACCCAGTACTTC.

This chain links TRBV10-1 with TRBJ2-1, with a weak D call TRBD1 (7 bases). The V gene lost 6 bases and the J gene lost 2 bases, with 17 bases spanning the gap. The CDR3 contains 16 residues. CDR1 WNHNN and CDR2 SYGVQD come from the germline V gene (reference sequence). The CDR3 region is CASSQGGLTPYNEQFF. In nucleotides, the CDR3 is TGCGCCAGCAGCCAGGGGGGACTGACCCCCTACAATGAGCAGTTCTTC.

This chain connects TRBV10-1 to TRBJ2-7; no definite D call. Looked up from germline, CDR1 is WNHNN and CDR2 is SYGVQD (reference sequence). This CDR3 has 15 residues. Trimming pared 4 bases from V and 0 bases from J, leaving 13 bases between. CDR3 sequence: CASSATKADSYEQYF. The CDR3 coding sequence is TGCGCCAGCAGTGCAACTAAGGCCGACTCCTACGAGCAGTACTTC.

The rearrangement links TRBV28 to TRBJ1-2, with D uncertain. The CDR3 has 12 residues. Trimming pared 10 bases from V and 6 bases from J, leaving 15 bases between. Germline CDR1 reads MDHEN; CDR2 reads SYDVKM. The CDR3 DNA reads TGTGCCACCGGTAATCCCACCAATGGCTACACCTTC. The encoded protein is CATGNPTNGYTF.

V gene TRBV10-3 combines with J gene TRBJ2-1, with D possibly being TRBD2 (6 bases). V gave up 3 bases and J gave up 7 bases, with 25 bases separating them. Germline loops: CDR1 ENHRY, CDR2 SYGVKD. The CDR3 is 18 amino acids. For the CDR3, the DNA is TGTGCCATCAGTGACACGTCGTGGGGGAAGGGACTGGGAAATGAGCAGTTCTTC. This codes for CAISDTSWGKGLGNEQFF.

The chain has TRBV7-8 and TRBJ1-2, with TRBD1 identical over 7 bases. Germline V gene lookup returns CDR1 SGHVS and CDR2 FQNEAQ. The CDR3 runs to 16 residues. V lost 5 bases, J lost 5 bases, and 14 bases stayed unmatched. CDR3 sequence (DNA): TGTGCCAGCAGCCCCCAGGGGGTGGGGGAACAATATGGCTACACCTTC. This sequence encodes CASSPQGVGEQYGYTF.

The CDR3 DNA is TGTGCCAGCACTTGGCGACTTGTGGACACTGAAGCTTTCTTT. It translates to CASTWRLVDTEAFF. The J gene is TRBJ1-1, the V gene TRBV6-1, with D uncertain. The CDR3 sequence is 14 residues long. V was trimmed by 7 bases and J by 3 bases, leaving 15 bases between them. The V gene's germline CDR1 is MNHNS and CDR2 SASEGT.

The chain is built from TRBV25-1 and TRBJ1-1, with a weak D call TRBD1 (5 bases). Germline assignment: CDR1 MGHDK and CDR2 SYGVNS. There are 13 residues in the CDR3. V was pared by 8 bases and J by 5 bases, with 15 bases between. CDR3 amino acids: CASWGGTGTEAFF. CDR3 nucleotide sequence: TGTGCCAGCTGGGGGGGAACAGGAACTGAAGCTTTCTTT.

The chain carries TRBV6-4 and TRBJ1-5; 7 positions agree with TRBD1. CDR3 length: 16 residues. The J segment lost 2 bases and the V segment lost 7 bases, leaving 11 bases of the junction unmatched. Looked up from germline, CDR1 is MRHNA and CDR2 is SNTAGT. CDR3 DNA sequence: TGTGCCAGCACCAAAGACCGGGACAGCCGCAATCAGCCCCAGCATTTT. As protein: CASTKDRDSRNQPQHF.